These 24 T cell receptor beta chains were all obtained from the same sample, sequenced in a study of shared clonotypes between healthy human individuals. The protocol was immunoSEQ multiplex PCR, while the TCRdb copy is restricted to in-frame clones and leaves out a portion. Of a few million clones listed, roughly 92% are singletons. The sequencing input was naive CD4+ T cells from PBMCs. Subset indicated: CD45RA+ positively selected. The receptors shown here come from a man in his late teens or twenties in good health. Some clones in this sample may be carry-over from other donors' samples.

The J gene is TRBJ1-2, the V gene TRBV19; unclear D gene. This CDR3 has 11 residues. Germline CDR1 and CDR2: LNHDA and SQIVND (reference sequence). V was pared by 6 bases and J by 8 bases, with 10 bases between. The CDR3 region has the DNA TGTGCCAGTAGGGCGTATGAGGGCTACACCTTC. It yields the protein CASRAYEGYTF.

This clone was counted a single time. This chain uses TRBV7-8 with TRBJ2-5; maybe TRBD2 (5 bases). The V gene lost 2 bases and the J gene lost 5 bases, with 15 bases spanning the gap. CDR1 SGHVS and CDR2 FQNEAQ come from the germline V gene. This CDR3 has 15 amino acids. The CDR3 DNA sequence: TGTGCCAGCAGCTTAATATCGGGGTCATGGGAGACCCAGTACTTC. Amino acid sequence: CASSLISGSWETQYF.

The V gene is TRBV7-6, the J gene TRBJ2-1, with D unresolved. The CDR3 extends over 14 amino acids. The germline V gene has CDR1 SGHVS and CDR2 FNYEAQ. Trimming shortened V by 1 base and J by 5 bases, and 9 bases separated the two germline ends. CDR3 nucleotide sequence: TGTGCCAGCAGCTTAGTACAGCTAAACAATGAGCAGTTCTTC. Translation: CASSLVQLNNEQFF.

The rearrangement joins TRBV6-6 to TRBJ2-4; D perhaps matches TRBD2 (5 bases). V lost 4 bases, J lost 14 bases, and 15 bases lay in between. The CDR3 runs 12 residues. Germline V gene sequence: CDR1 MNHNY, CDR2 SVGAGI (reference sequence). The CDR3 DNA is TGTGCCAGCAGTTCTCGAGGGCAAGGAGAGTACTTC. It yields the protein CASSSRGQGEYF.

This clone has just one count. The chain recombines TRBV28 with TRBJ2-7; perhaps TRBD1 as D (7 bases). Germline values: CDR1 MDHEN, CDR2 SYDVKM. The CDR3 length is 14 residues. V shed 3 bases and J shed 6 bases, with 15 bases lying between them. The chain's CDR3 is CASSLIQGRSEQYF. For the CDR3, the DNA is TGTGCCAGCAGTTTGATACAGGGGAGGAGCGAGCAGTACTTC.

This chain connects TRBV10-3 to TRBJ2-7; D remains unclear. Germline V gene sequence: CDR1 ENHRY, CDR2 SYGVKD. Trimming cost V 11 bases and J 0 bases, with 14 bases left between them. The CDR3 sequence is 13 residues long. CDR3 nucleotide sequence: TGTGCCTCCTCGTCCATGAGCTCCTACGAGCAGTACTTC. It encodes CASSSMSSYEQYF.

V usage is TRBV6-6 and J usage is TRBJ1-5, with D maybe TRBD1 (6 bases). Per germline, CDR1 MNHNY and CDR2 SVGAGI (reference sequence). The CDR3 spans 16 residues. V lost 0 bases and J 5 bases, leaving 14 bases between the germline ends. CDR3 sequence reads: CASSYSGRGSDQPQHF. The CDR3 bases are TGTGCCAGCAGTTACTCGGGCAGGGGAAGCGATCAGCCCCAGCATTTT.

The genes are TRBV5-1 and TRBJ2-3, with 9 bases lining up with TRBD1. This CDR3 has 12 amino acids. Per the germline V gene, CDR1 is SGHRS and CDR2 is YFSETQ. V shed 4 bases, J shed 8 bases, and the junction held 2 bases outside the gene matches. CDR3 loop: CASSRGQGTQYF. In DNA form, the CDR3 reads TGCGCCAGCAGCCGGGGACAGGGTACGCAGTATTTT.

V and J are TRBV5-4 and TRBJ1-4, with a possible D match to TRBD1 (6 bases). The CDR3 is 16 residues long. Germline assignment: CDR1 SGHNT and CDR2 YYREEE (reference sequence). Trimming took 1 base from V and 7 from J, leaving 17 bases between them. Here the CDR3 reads CASSLTSRGGTEKLFF. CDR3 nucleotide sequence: TGTGCCAGCAGCTTGACTAGCAGGGGAGGAACTGAAAAACTGTTTTTT.

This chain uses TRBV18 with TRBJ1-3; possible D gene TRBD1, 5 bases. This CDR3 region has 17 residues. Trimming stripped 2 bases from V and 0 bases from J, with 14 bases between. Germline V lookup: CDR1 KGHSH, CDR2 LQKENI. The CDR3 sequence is CASSPVAGTSSGNTIYF. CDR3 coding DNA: TGTGCCAGCTCACCAGTCGCAGGGACGAGCTCTGGAAACACCATATATTTT.

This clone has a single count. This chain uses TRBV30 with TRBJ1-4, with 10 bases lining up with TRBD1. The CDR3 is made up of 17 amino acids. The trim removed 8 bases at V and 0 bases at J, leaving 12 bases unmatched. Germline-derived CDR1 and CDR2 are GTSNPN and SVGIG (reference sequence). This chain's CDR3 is CARSGTGVSSTNEKLFF. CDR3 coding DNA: TGTGCCAGATCCGGGACAGGGGTTTCTTCAACTAATGAAAAACTGTTTTTT.

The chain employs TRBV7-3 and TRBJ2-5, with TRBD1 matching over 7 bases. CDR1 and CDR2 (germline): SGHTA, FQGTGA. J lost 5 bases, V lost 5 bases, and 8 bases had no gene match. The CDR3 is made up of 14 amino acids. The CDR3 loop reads CASSAKGAGETQYF. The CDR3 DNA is TGTGCCAGCAGCGCGAAGGGGGCCGGGGAGACCCAGTACTTC.

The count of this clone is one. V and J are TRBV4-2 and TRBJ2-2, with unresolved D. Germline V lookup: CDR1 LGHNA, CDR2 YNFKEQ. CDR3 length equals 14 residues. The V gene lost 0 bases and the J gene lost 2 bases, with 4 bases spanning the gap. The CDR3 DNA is TGTGCCAGCAGCCAAGATTTCAACACCGGGGAGCTGTTTTTT. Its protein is CASSQDFNTGELFF.

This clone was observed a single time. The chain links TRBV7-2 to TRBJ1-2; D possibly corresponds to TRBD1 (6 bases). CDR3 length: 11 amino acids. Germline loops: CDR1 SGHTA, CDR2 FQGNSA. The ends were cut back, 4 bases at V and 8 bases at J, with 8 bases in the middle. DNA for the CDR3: TGTGCCAGCAGCTGGGGGGGCGGCTACACCTTC. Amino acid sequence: CASSWGGGYTF.

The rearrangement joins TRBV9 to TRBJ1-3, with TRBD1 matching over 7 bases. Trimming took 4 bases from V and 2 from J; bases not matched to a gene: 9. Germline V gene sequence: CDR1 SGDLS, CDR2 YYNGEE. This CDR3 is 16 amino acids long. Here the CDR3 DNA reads TGTGCCAGCAGCATTACAGGGGTAGGTGCTGGAAACACCATATATTTT. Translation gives CASSITGVGAGNTIYF.

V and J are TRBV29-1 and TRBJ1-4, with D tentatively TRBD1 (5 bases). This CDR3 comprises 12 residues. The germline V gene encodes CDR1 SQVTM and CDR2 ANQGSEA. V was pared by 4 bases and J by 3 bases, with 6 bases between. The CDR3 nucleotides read TGCAGCGTTGGACAGTCTAATGAAAAACTGTTTTTT. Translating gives CSVGQSNEKLFF.

In DNA form, the CDR3 reads TGTGCCAGCGGACATGTGGACACCGGGGAGCTGTTTTTT. This codes for CASGHVDTGELFF. The V call is TRBV11-3, the J call TRBJ2-2, with D maybe TRBD1 (5 bases). Trimming left V 8 bases short and J 3 bases short, with 10 bases between. CDR3 length: 13 residues. Germline CDR1 is SGHNT and CDR2 is YENEEA.

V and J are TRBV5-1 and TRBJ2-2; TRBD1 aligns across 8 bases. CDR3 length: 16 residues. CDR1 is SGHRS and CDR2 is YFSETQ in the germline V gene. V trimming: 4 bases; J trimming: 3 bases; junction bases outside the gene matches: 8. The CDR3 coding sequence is TGCGCCAGCAGCCAGAGCCGACAGGGGCACACCGGGGAGCTGTTTTTT. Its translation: CASSQSRQGHTGELFF.

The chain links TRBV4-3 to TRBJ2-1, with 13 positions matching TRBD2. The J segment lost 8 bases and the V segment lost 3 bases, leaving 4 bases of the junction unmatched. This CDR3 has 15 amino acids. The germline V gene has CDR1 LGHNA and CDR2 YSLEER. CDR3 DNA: TGCGCCAGCAGCCACGGACTAGCGGGAGCCCATGAGCAGTTCTTC. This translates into CASSHGLAGAHEQFF.

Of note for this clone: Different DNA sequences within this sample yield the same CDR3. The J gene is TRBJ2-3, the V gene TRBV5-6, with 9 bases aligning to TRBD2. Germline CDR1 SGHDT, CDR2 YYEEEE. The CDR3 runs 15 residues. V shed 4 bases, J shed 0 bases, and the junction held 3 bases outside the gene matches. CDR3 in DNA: TGTGCCAGCAGCCAACTAGCGGGCAGCACAGATACGCAGTATTTT. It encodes CASSQLAGSTDTQYF.

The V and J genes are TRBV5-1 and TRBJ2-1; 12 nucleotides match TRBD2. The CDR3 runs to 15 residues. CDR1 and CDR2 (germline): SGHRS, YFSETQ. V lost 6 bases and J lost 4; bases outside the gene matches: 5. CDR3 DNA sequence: TGCGCCAGCATGGAGACTAGCGGGAGATACAATGAGCAGTTCTTC. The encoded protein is CASMETSGRYNEQFF.

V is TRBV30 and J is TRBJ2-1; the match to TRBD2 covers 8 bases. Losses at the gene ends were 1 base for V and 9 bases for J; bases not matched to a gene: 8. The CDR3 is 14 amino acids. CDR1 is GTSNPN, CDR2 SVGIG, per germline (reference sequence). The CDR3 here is CAWSGRGRTTEQFF. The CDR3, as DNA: TGTGCCTGGAGTGGACGCGGGAGGACAACTGAGCAGTTCTTC.

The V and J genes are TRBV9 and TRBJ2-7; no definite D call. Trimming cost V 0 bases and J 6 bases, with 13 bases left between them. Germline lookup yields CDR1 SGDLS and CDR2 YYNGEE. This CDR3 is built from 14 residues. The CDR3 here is CASSVATEVGEQYF. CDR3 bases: TGTGCCAGCAGCGTAGCTACCGAGGTGGGCGAGCAGTACTTC.

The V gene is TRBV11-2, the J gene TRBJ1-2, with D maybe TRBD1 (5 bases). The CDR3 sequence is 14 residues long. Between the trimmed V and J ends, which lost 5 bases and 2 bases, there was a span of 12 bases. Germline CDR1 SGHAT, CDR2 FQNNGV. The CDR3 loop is CASSPRRGNYGYTF. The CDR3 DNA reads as TGTGCCAGCAGCCCCCGTCGGGGGAACTATGGCTACACCTTC. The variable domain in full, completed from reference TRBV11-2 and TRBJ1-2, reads EAGVAQSPRYKIIEKRQSVAFWCNPISGHATLYWYQQILGQGPKLLIQFQNNGVVDDSQLPKDRFSAERLKGVDSTLKIQPAKLEDSAVYLCASSPRRGNYGYTFGSGTRLTVV.